What follows describes a single T cell receptor beta chain. These data belong to a study of blood T cell repertoires in COVID-19. Overall study: Acute and convalescent COVID-19 specimens originated in the United States, Italy and Spain. Sources were T cells, B-cell-depleted T cells, or PBMCs; the material itself was cDNA or gDNA.

Methods used by the authors: Estimates of nucleated cell counts were drawn from the amplification of reference gene primers. Clones were sequenced by immunoSEQ multiplex PCR, and TCRdb holds only the in-frame ones, with some missing. V and J calls and clone size come straight from that table; D and trimming were deduced from the DNA. The sample lists approximately 150,000 clones, about nine tenths occurring once. CDR3 length: 12 residues. Germline V gene data show CDR1 as WSHSY and CDR2 as SAAADI. V lost 5 bases to trimming and J lost 5 bases, with 9 bases between them. The clonotype was recovered from a woman aged 45-65 years with acute or convalescent COVID-19. This chain uses TRBV10-2 with TRBJ1-2; no reliable D call. The sequencing input was peripheral blood. CDR3 in DNA: TGCGCCAGCAGTCAGAACAATTATGGCTACACCTTC. Translating gives CASSQNNYGYTF.